The clone carrying this T cell receptor (beta chain) was detected many times. One entry per CDR3 protein results from TCRdb running MiXCR on the RACE reads. The sample contains about 70,000 distinct CDR3 sequences, roughly 8.5% of which appear only once. Germline CDR1 SGHTA, CDR2 FQGNSA. The CDR3 runs 13 residues. Trimming cost V 5 bases and J 4 bases; bases outside gene matches: 4. Time point meaning: patch test 2, 6 weeks after DPC sensitization. Treatment of the sample: therapeutic diphenylcyclopropenone sensitization with weekly scalp DPC. The entry originates in a study of human T cells and chemical hapten exposure. Study context: Alopecia areata, totalis or universalis affected patients, mainly female.

This specimen consisted of whole blood, obtained in connection with sensitization to the hapten diphenylcyclopropenone (DPC). This TCR was sampled from a woman between 45 and 60 years old with alopecia areata. Some clones in this sample may be carry-over from other donors' samples. The gene calls are TRBV7-2 and TRBJ1-1; 7 bases match TRBD1. The CDR3: CASSQTGSTEAFF. The CDR3 DNA reads as TGTGCCAGCAGCCAGACAGGGTCCACTGAAGCTTTCTTT.